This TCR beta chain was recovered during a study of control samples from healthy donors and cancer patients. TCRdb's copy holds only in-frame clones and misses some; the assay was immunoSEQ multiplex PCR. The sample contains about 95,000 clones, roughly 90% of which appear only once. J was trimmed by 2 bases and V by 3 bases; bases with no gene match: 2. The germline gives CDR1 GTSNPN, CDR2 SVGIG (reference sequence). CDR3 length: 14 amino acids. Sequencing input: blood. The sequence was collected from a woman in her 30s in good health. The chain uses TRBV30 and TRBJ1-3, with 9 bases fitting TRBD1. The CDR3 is CAWRDRGAGNTIYF. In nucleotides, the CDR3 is TGTGCCTGGAGGGACAGGGGAGCTGGAAACACCATATATTTT.